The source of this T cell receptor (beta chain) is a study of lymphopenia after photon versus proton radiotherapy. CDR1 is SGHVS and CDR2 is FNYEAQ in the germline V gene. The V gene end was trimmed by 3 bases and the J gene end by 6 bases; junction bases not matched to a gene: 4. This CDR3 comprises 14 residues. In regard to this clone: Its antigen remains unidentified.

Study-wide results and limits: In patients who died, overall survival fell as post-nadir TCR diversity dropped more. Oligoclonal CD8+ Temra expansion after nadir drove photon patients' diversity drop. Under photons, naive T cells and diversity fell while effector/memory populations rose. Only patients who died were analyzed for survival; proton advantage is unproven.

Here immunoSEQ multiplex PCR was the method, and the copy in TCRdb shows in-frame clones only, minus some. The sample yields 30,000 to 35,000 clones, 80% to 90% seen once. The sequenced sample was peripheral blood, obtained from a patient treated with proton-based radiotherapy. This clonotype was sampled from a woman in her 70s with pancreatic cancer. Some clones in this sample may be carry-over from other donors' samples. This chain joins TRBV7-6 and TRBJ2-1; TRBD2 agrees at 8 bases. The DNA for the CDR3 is TGTGCCAGCAGCTTGCCGGGACTAGTCAATGAGCAGTTCTTC. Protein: CASSLPGLVNEQFF.